Listed here are 9 T cell receptor beta chains from one sample, sequenced in a study of blood T cell repertoires in COVID-19 (dated by TCRdb to the early 2020s). Receptor libraries were prepared by the immunoSEQ multiplex PCR assay. TCRdb provides this immuneACCESS table in a form limited to in-frame rearrangements. Some clones are lacking; in checked studies, under half of them reflect an unresolved V gene, and why the rest are absent is not known. This sample lists some 120,000 clones; over 75% were detected once. The ten most abundant clones make up approximately 6.6% of the sample. Sequenced: peripheral blood. The receptors here all came from a man of 80 years or more with active or convalescent COVID-19.

This chain connects TRBV14 to TRBJ1-2; a possible D gene is TRBD1 (5 bases). V gave up 0 bases and J gave up 8 bases, with 22 bases separating them. This CDR3 spans 17 amino acids. The germline V gene encodes CDR1 SGHDN and CDR2 FVKESK. In DNA form, the CDR3 reads TGTGCCAGCAGCCAAGATCTATTTGGAAGGGGCGCTAGAGGCTACACCTTC. Translated: CASSQDLFGRGARGYTF.

This sequence joins TRBV5-6 and TRBJ2-3, with TRBD1 matching over 7 bases. The V gene's germline CDR1 is SGHDT and CDR2 YYEEEE. The junction had 9 bases not matched to a gene; V was cut back by 2 bases and J by 3 bases. The CDR3 sequence is 16 residues long. The CDR3, as DNA: TGTGCCAGCAGCTTCAGGGGGATTATTGGAACAGATACGCAGTATTTT. It yields the protein CASSFRGIIGTDTQYF.

The J gene is TRBJ1-3, the V gene TRBV5-1; no clear D gene. Germline CDR1 and CDR2: SGHRS and YFSETQ. The CDR3 is 16 residues long. Trimming stripped 0 bases from V and 3 bases from J, with 13 bases between. CDR3 protein: CASSLAGSIRGNTIYF. The CDR3 nucleotides are TGCGCCAGCAGCTTGGCCGGTAGTATTCGTGGAAACACCATATATTTT.

CDR3 nucleotides: TGTGCCAGCTCATCTACCACAGGGGGGAGCACTGAAGCTTTCTTT. Protein sequence: CASSSTTGGSTEAFF. This chain links TRBV18 with TRBJ1-1, with 8 nucleotides matching TRBD1. Germline-derived CDR1 and CDR2 are KGHSH and LQKENI. The CDR3 consists of 15 residues. V lost 5 bases, J lost 4 bases, and 9 bases stayed unmatched.

This clone was detected once. The CDR3 is CASSKRGLTSNQPQHF. As DNA, the CDR3 is TGTGCCAGCAGCAAGAGGGGGCTGACAAGCAATCAGCCCCAGCATTTT. The chain combines TRBV28 with TRBJ1-5; TRBD1 aligns across 7 bases. Losses at the gene ends were 6 bases for V and 1 base for J; bases not matched to a gene: 9. CDR1 is MDHEN, CDR2 SYDVKM, per germline. CDR3 size: 16 residues.

This chain links TRBV5-1 with TRBJ2-6, with a tentative D call TRBD2 (6 bases). Trimming shortened V by 4 bases and J by 0 bases, and 23 bases separated the two germline ends. This CDR3 contains 20 residues. CDR1 and CDR2 from the germline V gene are SGHRS and YFSETQ. The CDR3 is CASSPWGGTQPFSGANVLTF. DNA of the CDR3: TGCGCCAGCAGCCCTTGGGGCGGGACCCAACCATTCTCTGGGGCCAACGTCCTGACTTTC.

The chain combines TRBV5-6 with TRBJ2-3; TRBD2 aligns across 12 bases. The CDR3 loop spans 18 amino acids. J lost 4 bases, V lost 0 bases, and 9 bases had no gene match. CDR1 and CDR2 (germline): SGHDT, YYEEEE. The CDR3 here is CASSLGLAGDPVADTQYF. CDR3 sequence (DNA): TGTGCCAGCAGCTTGGGACTAGCGGGGGACCCCGTCGCAGATACGCAGTATTTT.

This clone was counted a single time. The sample contains more than one DNA sequence encoding this CDR3. The chain has TRBV7-9 and TRBJ1-2; 7 nucleotides agree with TRBD1. Germline CDR1 is SEHNR and CDR2 is FQNEAQ (reference sequence). The CDR3 is 14 residues long. J gave up 2 bases and V 4 bases, and 4 bases lay outside the gene matches. The CDR3 nucleotides are TGTGCCAGCAGCTATGGGACAGCCAACTATGGCTACACCTTC. This translates into CASSYGTANYGYTF.

This clone was observed a few times. The V gene is TRBV9, the J gene TRBJ1-3; the D is unclear. Germline values: CDR1 SGDLS, CDR2 YYNGEE. This CDR3 is 15 amino acids long. V was cut by 0 bases and J by 0 bases, with 7 bases left in between. CDR3 coding DNA: TGTGCCAGCAGCGTAGGAGGGATCTCTGGAAACACCATATATTTT. It codes for CASSVGGISGNTIYF.